This T cell receptor (beta chain) was observed in a study of T cell responses to AZD1222 COVID-19 vaccine. The study's findings and limits: Only a handful of AZD1222 recipients were seropositive at baseline.

Clones were read by immunoSEQ multiplex PCR, and TCRdb kept only the in-frame ones, dropping some. The repertoire consists of about 120,000 clones, with roughly 90% occurring once and the leading ten covering 11% to 15%. In regard to this clone: Its target is not known.

This CDR3 is built from 14 residues. Germline V lookup: CDR1 KGHDR, CDR2 SFDVKD. V was cut by 2 bases and J by 6 bases, with 10 bases left in between. This chain uses TRBV24-1 with TRBJ2-1; D is uncertain. The sequence came from an adult in good health. Specimen: peripheral blood, collected on day 0 of AZD1222 vaccination. The CDR3 sequence: CATSDYSGVNEQFF. The CDR3 DNA sequence: TGTGCCACCAGTGATTATTCAGGAGTCAATGAGCAGTTCTTC.